A selection of T cell receptor beta chains follows, all from one sample in a study of shared clonotypes between healthy human individuals. Generated by immunoSEQ multiplex PCR, the TCRdb table keeps only in-frame clones and is missing some. The sample holds some 650,000 clones, more than 95% seen once. The sample comprised naive CD4+ T cells sorted from blood. These receptors were collected from a woman in her twenties or thirties in good health. CDR3s include the opening cysteine and the closing phenylalanine or tryptophan. Each record gives: J gene, V gene, CDR3 protein.

TRBJ2-1,TRBV2,CASSGIGTEFHNEQFF
TRBJ2-7,TRBV5-1,CASRNGTGLTYEQYF
TRBJ1-6,TRBV14,CASSRETGTANSPLHF
TRBJ2-7,TRBV2,CASSGSSYEQYF
TRBJ2-7,TRBV10-1,CASSESYPGYPIEQYF
TRBJ1-5,TRBV28,CASSSPGDTRDSNQPQHF
TRBJ2-7,TRBV29-1,CSVIVVAGAPDEQYF
TRBJ2-3,TRBV10-2,CASSEPSWGATSTDTQYF
TRBJ1-1,TRBV28,CATRGNTEAFF
TRBJ2-7,TRBV19,CASSISTGRRGRGEQYF
TRBJ1-1,TRBV10-1,CASSEWGFREAFF
TRBJ2-3,TRBV11-2,CASSSLAAGGPDTQYF
TRBJ1-1,TRBV28,CASNSGYTEAFF
TRBJ2-7,TRBV28,CASSQGTGYEQYF
TRBJ1-1,TRBV7-3,CASSPKYVNTEAFF
TRBJ1-5,TRBV6-5,CASSYRGPRGNQPQHF
TRBJ1-4,TRBV5-4,CASSLVSGKLFF
TRBJ1-1,TRBV10-3,CAISVGNRGAEAFF
TRBJ1-2,TRBV11-2,CASSLGVDGYTF
TRBJ1-3,TRBV7-2,CASSPMGNSGNTIYF
TRBJ2-3,TRBV7-2,CASSLEFLGLAGNTDTQYF
TRBJ2-2,TRBV7-2,CASSLRRQGSWGITGELFF
TRBJ2-1,TRBV27,CASSYTVYNEQFF
TRBJ1-2,TRBV28,CASSYWAGDYGYTF
TRBJ1-5,TRBV28,CASSRTAGQNQPQHF
TRBJ1-1,TRBV28,CASGTTGVNTEAFF
TRBJ1-5,TRBV18,CASSPAPQGHQPQHF
TRBJ2-2,TRBV5-1,CASSVQGTDLNTGELFF
TRBJ2-5,TRBV5-8,CASSLANIVKGTPRGTQYF
TRBJ2-1,TRBV19,CASHKSSYNEQFF